This TCR beta chain is from a study of neoadjuvant anti-PD-1 for oral cavity cancer. With respect to this clone: The antigen is unknown.

The V gene's germline CDR1 is SGHAT and CDR2 FQNNGV. The J segment lost 0 bases and the V segment lost 4 bases, leaving 11 bases of the junction unmatched. The CDR3 sequence is 19 residues long. Notes on the study in general: Higher pretreatment Treg/Th17 ratios tracked higher pretreatment blood clonality.

Using immunoSEQ multiplex PCR, the repertoire was profiled, and TCRdb retains in-frame clones only, with some absent. Of about 10,000 clones in the sample, about 64% were seen once. Sample time point: after neoadjuvant nivolumab, at surgical resection. The receptor was isolated from a person between 35 and 79 years old with oral cavity squamous cell carcinoma. The specimen was tumor tissue, collected after nivolumab (anti-PD-1) treatment. V usage is TRBV11-2 and J usage is TRBJ2-6; the match to TRBD2 covers 8 bases. The DNA of the CDR3 is TGTGCCAGCAGCTCGTCTCGAGCGGGAGTCGGCTCTGGGGCCAACGTCCTGACTTTC. This gives the protein CASSSSRAGVGSGANVLTF. The full variable domain, its missing parts supplied by reference TRBV11-2 and TRBJ2-6, is EAGVAQSPRYKIIEKRQSVAFWCNPISGHATLYWYQQILGQGPKLLIQFQNNGVVDDSQLPKDRFSAERLKGVDSTLKIQPAKLEDSAVYLCASSSSRAGVGSGANVLTFGAGSRLTVL.